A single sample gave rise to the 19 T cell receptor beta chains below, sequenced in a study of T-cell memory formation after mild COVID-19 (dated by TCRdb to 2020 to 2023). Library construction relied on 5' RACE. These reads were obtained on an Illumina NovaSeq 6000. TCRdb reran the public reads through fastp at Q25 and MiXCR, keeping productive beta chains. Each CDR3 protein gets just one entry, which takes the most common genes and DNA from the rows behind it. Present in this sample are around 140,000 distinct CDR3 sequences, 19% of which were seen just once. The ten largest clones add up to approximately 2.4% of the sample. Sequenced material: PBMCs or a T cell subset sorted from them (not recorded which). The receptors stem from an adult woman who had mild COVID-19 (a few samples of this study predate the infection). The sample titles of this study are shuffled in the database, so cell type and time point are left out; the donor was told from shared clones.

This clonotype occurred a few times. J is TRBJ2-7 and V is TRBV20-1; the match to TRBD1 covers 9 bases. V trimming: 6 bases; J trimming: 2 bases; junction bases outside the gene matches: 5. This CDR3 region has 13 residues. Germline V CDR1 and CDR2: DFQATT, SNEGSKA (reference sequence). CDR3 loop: CSAMDRGPYEQYF. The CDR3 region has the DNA TGCAGTGCCATGGACAGGGGACCCTACGAGCAGTACTTC.

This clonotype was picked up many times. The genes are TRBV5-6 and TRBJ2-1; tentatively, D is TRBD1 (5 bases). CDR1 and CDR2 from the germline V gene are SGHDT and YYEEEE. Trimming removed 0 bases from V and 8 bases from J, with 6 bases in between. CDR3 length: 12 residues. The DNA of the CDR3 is TGTGCCAGCAGCTTGGTAGGGGATGAGCAGTTCTTC. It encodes CASSLVGDEQFF.

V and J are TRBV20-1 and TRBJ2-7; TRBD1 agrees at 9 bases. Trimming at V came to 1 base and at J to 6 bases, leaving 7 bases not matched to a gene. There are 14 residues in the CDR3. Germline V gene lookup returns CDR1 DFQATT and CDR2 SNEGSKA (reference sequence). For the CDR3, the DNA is TGCAGTGCTAGAGCCGGGACAGGGTCGGTCGAGCAGTACTTC. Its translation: CSARAGTGSVEQYF.

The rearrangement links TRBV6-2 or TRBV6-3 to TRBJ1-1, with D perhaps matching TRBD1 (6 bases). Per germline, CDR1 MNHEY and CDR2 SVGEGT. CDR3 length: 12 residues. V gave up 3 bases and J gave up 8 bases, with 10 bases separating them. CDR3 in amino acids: CASSYSTGEAFF. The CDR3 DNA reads TGTGCCAGCAGTTATTCGACAGGCGAAGCTTTCTTT.

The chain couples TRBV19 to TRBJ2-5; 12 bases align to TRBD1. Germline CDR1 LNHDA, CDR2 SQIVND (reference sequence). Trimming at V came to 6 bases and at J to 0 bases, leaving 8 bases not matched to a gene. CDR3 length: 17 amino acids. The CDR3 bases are TGTGCCAGTAGAGATCCGGGACAGGGGGCTCACCAAGAGACCCAGTACTTC. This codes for CASRDPGQGAHQETQYF. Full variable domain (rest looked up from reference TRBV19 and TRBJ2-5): DGGITQSPKYLFRKEGQNVTLSCEQNLNHDAMYWYRQDPGQGLRLIYYSQIVNDFQKGDIAEGYSVSREKKESFPLTVTSAQKNPTAFYLCASRDPGQGAHQETQYFGPGTRLLVL.

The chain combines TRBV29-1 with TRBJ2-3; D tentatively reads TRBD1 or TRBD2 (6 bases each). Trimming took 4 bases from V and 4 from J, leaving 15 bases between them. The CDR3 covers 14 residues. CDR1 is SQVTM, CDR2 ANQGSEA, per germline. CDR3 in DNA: TGCAGCGTTGGAAGGGGGAGGTACGCAGATACGCAGTATTTT. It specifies CSVGRGRYADTQYF.

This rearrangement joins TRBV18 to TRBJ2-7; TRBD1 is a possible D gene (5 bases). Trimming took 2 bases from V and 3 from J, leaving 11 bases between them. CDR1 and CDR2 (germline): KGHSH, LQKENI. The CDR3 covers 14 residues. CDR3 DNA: TGTGCCAGCTCACCAGGGGCCCAGGGCTACGAGCAGTACTTC. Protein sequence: CASSPGAQGYEQYF. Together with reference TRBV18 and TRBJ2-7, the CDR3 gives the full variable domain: NAGVMQNPRHLVRRRGQEARLRCSPMKGHSHVYWYRQLPEEGLKFMVYLQKENIIDESGMPKERFSAEFPKEGPSILRIQQVVRGDSAAYFCASSPGAQGYEQYFGPGTRLTVT.

DNA of the CDR3: TGTGCCAGCAGTCTAACGCCGGGAAACTCCGAGCAGTACTTC. It codes for CASSLTPGNSEQYF. The chain employs TRBV12-3 or TRBV12-4 and TRBJ2-7; D possibly corresponds to TRBD2 (5 bases). The CDR3 sequence is 14 residues long. The V end lost 5 bases, the J end lost 6 bases, and 17 bases lay between the germline ends.

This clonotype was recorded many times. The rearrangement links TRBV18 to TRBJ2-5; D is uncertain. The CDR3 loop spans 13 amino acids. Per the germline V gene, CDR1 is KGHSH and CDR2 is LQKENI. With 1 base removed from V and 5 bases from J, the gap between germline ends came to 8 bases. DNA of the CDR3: TGTGCCAGCTCACCACGCCTAGTGGAGACCCAGTACTTC. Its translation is CASSPRLVETQYF.

As DNA, the CDR3 is TGTGCCAGTATCCTGACTAGCGGGGGAACCTACGAGCAGTACTTC. As protein: CASILTSGGTYEQYF. The J gene is TRBJ2-7, the V gene TRBV19; 12 bases map to TRBD2. CDR1 is LNHDA, CDR2 SQIVND, per germline (reference sequence). The V segment lost 7 bases and the J segment 2 bases; nucleotides outside the gene matches: 6. CDR3 size: 15 residues.

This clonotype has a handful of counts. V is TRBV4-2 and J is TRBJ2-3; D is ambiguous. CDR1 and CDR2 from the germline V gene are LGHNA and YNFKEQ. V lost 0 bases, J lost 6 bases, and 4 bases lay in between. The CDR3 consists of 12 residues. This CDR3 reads CASSQDGDTQYF. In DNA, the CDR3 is TGTGCCAGCAGCCAAGATGGGGATACGCAGTATTTT.

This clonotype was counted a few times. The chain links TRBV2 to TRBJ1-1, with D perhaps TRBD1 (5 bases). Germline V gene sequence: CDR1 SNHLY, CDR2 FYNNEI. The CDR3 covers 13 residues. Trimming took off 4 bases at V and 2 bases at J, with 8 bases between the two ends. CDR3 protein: CASSGGVNTEAFF. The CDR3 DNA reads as TGTGCCAGCAGTGGGGGGGTCAACACTGAAGCTTTCTTT.

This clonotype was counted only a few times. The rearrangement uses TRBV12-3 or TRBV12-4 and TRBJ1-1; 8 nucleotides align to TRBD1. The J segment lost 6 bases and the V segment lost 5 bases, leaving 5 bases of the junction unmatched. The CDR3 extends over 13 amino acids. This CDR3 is CASSPRTGSEAFF. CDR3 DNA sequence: TGTGCCAGCAGTCCCCGGACAGGGTCTGAAGCTTTCTTT.

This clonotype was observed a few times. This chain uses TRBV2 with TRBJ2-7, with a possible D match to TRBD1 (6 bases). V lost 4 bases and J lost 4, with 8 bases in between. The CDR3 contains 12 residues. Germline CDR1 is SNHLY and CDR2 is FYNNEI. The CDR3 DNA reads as TGTGCCAGCAGTGCACAGGGTTACGAGCAGTACTTC. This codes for CASSAQGYEQYF.

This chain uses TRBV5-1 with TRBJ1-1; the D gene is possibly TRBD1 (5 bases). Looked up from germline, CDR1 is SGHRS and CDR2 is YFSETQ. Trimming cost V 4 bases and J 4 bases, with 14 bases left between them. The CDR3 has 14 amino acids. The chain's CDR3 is CASSIGDFVTEAFF. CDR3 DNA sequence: TGCGCCAGCAGCATTGGGGACTTCGTCACTGAAGCTTTCTTT.

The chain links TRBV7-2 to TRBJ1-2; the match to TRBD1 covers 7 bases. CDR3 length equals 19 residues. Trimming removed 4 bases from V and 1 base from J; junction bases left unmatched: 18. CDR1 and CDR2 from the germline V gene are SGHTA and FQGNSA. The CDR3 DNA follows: TGTGCCAGCAGCTCGCTCGCATCGACAGGGATGGGAATTAACTATGGCTACACCTTC. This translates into CASSSLASTGMGINYGYTF.

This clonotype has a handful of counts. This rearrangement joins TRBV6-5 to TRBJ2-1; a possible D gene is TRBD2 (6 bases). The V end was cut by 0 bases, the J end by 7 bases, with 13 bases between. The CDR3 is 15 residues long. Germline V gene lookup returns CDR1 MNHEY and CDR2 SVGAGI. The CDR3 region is CASSYSSRGRNEQFF. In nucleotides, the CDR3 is TGTGCCAGCAGTTACTCGAGCCGGGGGAGAAATGAGCAGTTCTTC.

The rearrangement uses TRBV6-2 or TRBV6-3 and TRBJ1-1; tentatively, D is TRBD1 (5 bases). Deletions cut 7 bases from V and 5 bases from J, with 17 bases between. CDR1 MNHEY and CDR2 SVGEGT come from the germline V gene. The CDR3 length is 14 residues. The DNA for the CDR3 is TGTGCCAGCACCTTGGGGGGGGTTTTGACTGAAGCTTTCTTT. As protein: CASTLGGVLTEAFF.

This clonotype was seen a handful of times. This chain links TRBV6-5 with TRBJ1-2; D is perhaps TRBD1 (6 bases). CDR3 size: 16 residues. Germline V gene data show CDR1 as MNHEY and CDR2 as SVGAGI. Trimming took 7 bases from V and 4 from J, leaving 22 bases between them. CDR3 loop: CASTRRGAGVGYGYTF. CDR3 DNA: TGTGCCAGCACGAGGAGGGGGGCAGGCGTAGGCTATGGCTACACCTTC.